These T cell receptor beta chains were read from a single sample in a study of type 1 regulatory T cells. TCRdb recomputed calls from the reads with MiXCR, one row per CDR3 protein. The table lists 80,000 to 100,000 distinct CDR3 sequences, 30% to 35% of them singletons. The sample taken for sequencing was CD4+ T cells, either the whole sample or a sorted fraction (not recorded which). These receptors were taken from a human donor in good health. The CDR3 runs from the conserved cysteine through the conserved F or W. A D gene is named only where the DNA matches it firmly. Size is stated for part of the rows, as once, few or many counts, or as a class when the clone is expanded.

j_call	d_call	clone_size	v_call	cdr3_aa	cdr3_nt
TRBJ1-5	.	few	TRBV6-1	CASSWGVADRNQPQHF	TGTGCCAGCAGCTGGGGGGTCGCAGACAGGAATCAGCCCCAGCATTTT
TRBJ2-3	.	.	TRBV6-2/TRBV6-3	CASSYSRGQFTDTQYF	TGTGCCAGCAGTTACAGCCGCGGACAGTTCACAGATACGCAGTATTTT
TRBJ2-7	.	once	TRBV20-1	CSATGNSYEQYF	TGCAGTGCTACAGGGAACTCCTACGAGCAGTACTTC
TRBJ2-1	.	.	TRBV24-1	CATSDLLGDQALSYNEQFF	TGTGCCACCAGTGATTTGTTAGGGGACCAAGCCCTCTCCTACAATGAGCAGTTCTTC
TRBJ2-1	TRBD2	.	TRBV29-1	CSVASGRASEQFF	TGCAGCGTTGCTAGCGGGAGGGCCAGTGAGCAGTTCTTC
TRBJ2-3	.	.	TRBV7-6	CASSRNPGLPTDTQYF	TGTGCCAGCAGTCGCAATCCGGGACTCCCCACAGATACGCAGTATTTT
TRBJ2-5	TRBD2	.	TRBV15	CATSRDPGTSGRWETQYF	TGTGCCACCAGCAGAGACCCCGGGACTAGCGGGAGATGGGAGACCCAGTACTTC
TRBJ2-1	TRBD2	few	TRBV25-1	CASSDRGLAGNNEQFF	TGTGCCAGCAGTGACCGGGGACTAGCGGGGAACAATGAGCAGTTCTTC
TRBJ2-3	.	few	TRBV7-9	CASAKGVVTDTQYF	TGTGCCAGCGCCAAGGGAGTAGTAACAGATACGCAGTATTTT
TRBJ2-5	.	.	TRBV9	CASSPTLGWAQETQYF	TGTGCCAGCAGCCCCACCCTCGGCTGGGCCCAAGAGACCCAGTACTTC
TRBJ2-7	.	once	TRBV20-1	CSARVGYDYEQYF	TGCAGTGCTAGAGTAGGGTACGACTACGAGCAGTACTTC
TRBJ2-1	.	.	TRBV7-9	CASSPDRLQFF	TGTGCCAGCAGCCCCGACAGGCTTCAGTTCTTC
TRBJ2-4	TRBD1	few	TRBV24-1	CATSDGGQGQNIQYF	TGTGCCACCAGTGACGGGGGACAGGGACAAAACATTCAGTACTTC
TRBJ1-4	TRBD1	.	TRBV5-1	CASSWGQGSVTNEKLFF	TGCGCCAGCAGCTGGGGACAGGGCTCTGTGACTAATGAAAAACTGTTTTTT
TRBJ1-5	.	many	TRBV7-2	CASSPGAQLNQPQHF	TGTGCCAGCAGCCCCGGGGCGCAACTCAATCAGCCCCAGCATTTT
TRBJ2-7	.	medium-sized	TRBV29-1	CSVVLGQEQYF	TGCAGCGTTGTCCTGGGACAAGAGCAGTACTTC
TRBJ2-5	.	few	TRBV2	CASSDSSALGTQYF	TGTGCCAGCAGTGATAGTAGTGCCCTGGGGACCCAGTACTTC
TRBJ1-4	.	once	TRBV7-8	CASSLLIGANEKLFF	TGTGCCAGCAGCTTATTGATAGGGGCTAATGAAAAACTGTTTTTT
TRBJ2-1	.	.	TRBV6-2/TRBV6-3	CASRGMWGEQFF	TGTGCCAGCAGGGGAATGTGGGGTGAGCAGTTCTTC
TRBJ2-3	.	few	TRBV5-1	CASSEVGATQYF	TGCGCCAGCAGCGAGGTCGGGGCTACGCAGTATTTT
TRBJ2-1	.	.	TRBV5-4	CASSRQVYNEQFF	TGTGCCAGCAGTCGACAGGTCTACAATGAGCAGTTCTTC
TRBJ1-5	.	few	TRBV15	CATSRGGDSNQPQHF	TGTGCCACCAGCCGGGGGGGGGATAGCAATCAGCCCCAGCATTTT
TRBJ1-2	.	.	TRBV20-1	CSAREWDGEAYGYTF	TGCAGTGCTAGAGAGTGGGACGGGGAAGCCTATGGCTACACCTTC
TRBJ2-7	TRBD2	.	TRBV9	CASSVGLAEFFISYEQYF	TGTGCCAGCAGCGTAGGACTAGCGGAGTTTTTCATTTCCTACGAGCAGTACTTC
TRBJ2-7	TRBD2	.	TRBV20-1	CSAFVGGLISYEQYF	TGCAGTGCTTTTGTCGGGGGACTAATATCCTACGAGCAGTACTTC
TRBJ2-7	TRBD2	few	TRBV20-1	CSASLPSGNEQYF	TGCAGTGCTAGCTTACCTAGCGGGAACGAGCAGTACTTC
TRBJ2-5	TRBD1	.	TRBV12-5	CASGPWTGLVETQYF	TGTGCTAGTGGTCCATGGACAGGGCTGGTCGAGACCCAGTACTTC
TRBJ2-4	TRBD2	many	TRBV6-1	CASSRGGTVQNIQYF	TGTGCCAGCAGTCGCGGGGGGACGGTACAAAACATTCAGTACTTC
TRBJ2-7	.	few	TRBV20-1	CSADSYEQYF	TGCAGTGCGGACTCCTACGAGCAGTACTTC
TRBJ1-2	TRBD1	few	TRBV7-2	CASRMDRVKGYTF	TGTGCCAGCAGGATGGACAGGGTAAAAGGCTACACCTTC
TRBJ1-2	.	.	TRBV29-1	CSVQIGLPNYGYTF	TGCAGCGTGCAGATCGGACTACCGAACTATGGCTACACCTTC
TRBJ2-7	.	once	TRBV20-1	CSASYSSYEQYF	TGCAGTGCTAGTTACTCCTCCTACGAGCAGTACTTC
TRBJ2-1	TRBD1	few	TRBV20-1	CSAARDSDAKQFF	TGCAGTGCTGCCCGGGACAGCGATGCCAAGCAGTTCTTC
TRBJ2-3	TRBD1	many	TRBV10-3	CAIKGAFSTDTQYF	TGTGCCATCAAGGGGGCGTTTAGCACAGATACGCAGTATTTT
TRBJ2-7	TRBD1	few	TRBV5-1	CASSPGTGNSYEQYF	TGCGCCAGCAGCCCCGGGACAGGGAATTCCTACGAGCAGTACTTC
TRBJ2-5	.	.	TRBV30	CAWSGTIQETQYF	TGTGCCTGGAGTGGGACAATCCAAGAGACCCAGTACTTC
TRBJ2-7	.	.	TRBV7-9	CASSQGLGRGGYEQYF	TGTGCCAGCAGCCAAGGGTTGGGCAGGGGAGGGTACGAGCAGTACTTC
TRBJ2-5	TRBD1	.	TRBV27	CASRRPGQGETQYF	TGTGCCAGCAGGCGACCGGGACAGGGAGAGACCCAGTACTTC
TRBJ2-3	.	.	TRBV12-3/TRBV12-4	CASRPSRGRNTDTQYF	TGTGCCAGCAGACCCTCGAGGGGGAGGAACACAGATACCCAGTATTTT
TRBJ1-2	.	.	TRBV6-2/TRBV6-3	CASTDRWEGHGYTF	TGTGCCAGCACCGACCGGTGGGAAGGTCATGGCTACACCTTC
TRBJ2-7	.	.	TRBV20-1	CSARRAGQWNEQYF	TGCAGTGCTAGGCGAGCGGGACAATGGAACGAGCAGTACTTC
TRBJ2-1	TRBD2	.	TRBV20-1	CSADGGSGTYNEQFF	TGCAGTGCCGACGGGGGTAGCGGGACCTACAATGAGCAGTTCTTC
TRBJ2-3	TRBD2	.	TRBV28	CASSLGAGVYSDTQYF	TGTGCCAGCAGTTTGGGAGCGGGAGTATATTCAGATACGCAGTATTTT
TRBJ2-1	TRBD2	.	TRBV7-2	CASSSTGTSYYNEQFF	TGTGCCAGCAGCAGCACCGGGACTAGTTACTACAATGAGCAGTTCTTC
TRBJ2-3	TRBD2	few	TRBV3-1	CASSQDGTSGRRADTQYF	TGTGCCAGCAGCCAAGATGGGACTAGCGGGAGGAGGGCAGATACGCAGTATTTT
TRBJ2-3	.	.	TRBV10-2	CASSDSAGGVSRTDTQYF	TGCGCCAGCAGTGACTCCGCAGGCGGGGTTTCTCGCACAGATACGCAGTATTTT
TRBJ1-5	.	few	TRBV20-1	CSALPRDGDQPQHF	TGCAGTGCCTTACCACGGGACGGGGATCAGCCCCAGCATTTT
TRBJ2-5	.	few	TRBV5-1	CASSYGLKETQYF	TGCGCCAGCAGCTACGGGCTGAAAGAGACCCAGTACTTC